This entry is about one TCR beta chain. The CDR3 loop spans 12 amino acids. The germline V gene encodes CDR1 SNHLY and CDR2 FYNNEI. The V gene lost 8 bases and the J gene lost 3 bases, with 11 bases spanning the gap. The donors belonged to the roughly 110-subject validation cohort, separate from the roughly 720-subject first cohort. This sample is drawn from a study of cytomegalovirus exposure and HLA in healthy donors. The repertoire was sequenced with immunoSEQ multiplex PCR; TCRdb's copy has only in-frame clones and lacks some. The repertoire holds roughly 120,000 clones, with more than 75% as singletons.

This TCR was sampled from a woman aged 30 to 39 in good health and CMV-seronegative. The sequenced material came from PBMCs. The V call is TRBV2, the J call TRBJ2-7, with D perhaps matching TRBD1 (5 bases). The CDR3 coding sequence is TGTGCCAGCCAGCAGGGTCTCTACGAGCAGTACTTC. Its protein product is CASQQGLYEQYF. The full variable domain, rest sourced from reference TRBV2 and TRBJ2-7, is EPEVTQTPSHQVTQMGQEVILRCVPISNHLYFYWYRQILGQKVEFLVSFYNNEISEKSEIFDDQFSVERPDGSNFTLKIRSTKLEDSAMYFCASQQGLYEQYFGPGTRLTVT.